This section outlines one TCR beta chain sequence together with its context. Trimming pared 6 bases from V and 0 bases from J, leaving 11 bases between. This CDR3 is 14 amino acids long. Germline-derived CDR1 and CDR2 are MNHEY and SVGAGI. These data originate in a study of blood T cell repertoires in COVID-19. Across the study: T cells, B-cell-depleted T cells, or PBMCs supplied cDNA or gDNA.

Per the original methods: Estimation of nucleated cell counts relied on the amplification of reference gene primers. Only in-frame clones appear in the TCRdb table, and some are missing; sequencing was by immunoSEQ multiplex PCR. That table supplies the V and J calls and clone size; D and trimming were determined from the DNA. The sample consists of tens of thousands of clones, nearly 90% of them appearing once. Sequencing input: peripheral blood. This clonotype was obtained from a middle-aged man with acute or convalescent COVID-19. The chain carries TRBV6-5 and TRBJ1-1, with unresolved D. For the CDR3, the DNA is TGTGCCAGCAGGGCCCGTGGCATGAACACTGAAGCTTTCTTT. It encodes CASRARGMNTEAFF.